A selection of T cell receptor beta chains follows, all from one sample in a study of T-cell memory formation after mild COVID-19. TCRdb reprocessed the 5' RACE reads via MiXCR and lists one record per CDR3 protein. The table lists almost 550,000 distinct CDR3 sequences, roughly 20% of them singletons. Sequenced sample: PBMCs or a T cell subset sorted from them (not recorded which). These TCRs come from an adult woman who had mild COVID-19 (a few samples of this study predate the infection). Cell type and time point are not known. CDR3s include the opening cysteine and the closing phenylalanine or tryptophan. Fields, in order: D gene, V gene, J gene, clone size, CDR3 length, CDR3 protein, CDR3 DNA. D genes are given only for firm matches. Rows may omit the clone size; those that give it use once, few, many or a size class.

d_call: NA
v_call: TRBV10-3
j_call: TRBJ2-2
clone_size: few
cdr3_length: 14
cdr3_aa: CAISGVSNTGELFF
cdr3_nt: TGTGCCATCTCCGGGGTATCGAACACCGGGGAGCTGTTTTTT

d_call: NA
v_call: TRBV5-6
j_call: TRBJ2-7
clone_size: NA
cdr3_length: 15
cdr3_aa: CASSKSRGPIYEQYF
cdr3_nt: TGTGCCAGCAGCAAATCCAGGGGTCCGATCTACGAGCAGTACTTC

d_call: NA
v_call: TRBV10-3
j_call: TRBJ2-1
clone_size: NA
cdr3_length: 11
cdr3_aa: CAATSDNEQFF
cdr3_nt: TGTGCCGCCACAAGCGACAATGAGCAGTTCTTC

d_call: NA
v_call: TRBV5-1
j_call: TRBJ2-3
clone_size: many
cdr3_length: 15
cdr3_aa: CASSFKGSSTDTQYF
cdr3_nt: TGCGCCAGCAGCTTTAAGGGGTCTAGCACAGATACGCAGTATTTT

d_call: NA
v_call: TRBV5-6
j_call: TRBJ2-4
clone_size: many
cdr3_length: 17
cdr3_aa: CASSPTGGTGAKNIQYF
cdr3_nt: TGTGCCAGCAGCCCAACCGGGGGCACCGGAGCCAAAAACATTCAGTACTTC

d_call: NA
v_call: TRBV30
j_call: TRBJ2-7
clone_size: many
cdr3_length: 13
cdr3_aa: CAWSRGTPYEQYF
cdr3_nt: TGTGCCTGGAGTCGAGGGACACCCTACGAGCAGTACTTC

d_call: TRBD1
v_call: TRBV24-1
j_call: TRBJ2-3
clone_size: few
cdr3_length: 14
cdr3_aa: CATSDTGARDTQYF
cdr3_nt: TGTGCCACCAGTGATACAGGGGCACGGGATACGCAGTATTTT

d_call: NA
v_call: TRBV6-5
j_call: TRBJ2-6
clone_size: few
cdr3_length: 15
cdr3_aa: CASSYAGPGANVLTF
cdr3_nt: TGTGCCAGCAGTTACGCGGGGCCTGGGGCCAACGTCCTGACTTTC

d_call: NA
v_call: TRBV7-9
j_call: TRBJ2-3
clone_size: NA
cdr3_length: 16
cdr3_aa: CASRQQGFGIADTQYF
cdr3_nt: TGTGCCAGCAGACAACAGGGTTTCGGCATAGCAGATACGCAGTATTTT

d_call: TRBD1
v_call: TRBV24-1
j_call: TRBJ2-7
clone_size: few
cdr3_length: 14
cdr3_aa: CATSDTRGSNEQYF
cdr3_nt: TGTGCCACCAGTGATACCAGGGGGAGCAACGAGCAGTACTTC

d_call: NA
v_call: TRBV7-9
j_call: TRBJ2-1
clone_size: NA
cdr3_length: 12
cdr3_aa: CASSSLVREQFF
cdr3_nt: TGTGCCAGCAGCTCGCTGGTCAGGGAGCAGTTCTTC

d_call: TRBD2
v_call: TRBV6-1
j_call: TRBJ2-7
clone_size: many
cdr3_length: 17
cdr3_aa: CASREGTLAGEPSEQYF
cdr3_nt: TGTGCCAGCAGGGAAGGGACCTTGGCGGGGGAACCCTCCGAGCAGTACTTC